Below, 16 T cell receptor beta chains from the same sample are listed, as sequenced in a study of cytomegalovirus exposure and HLA in healthy donors. With 60 Vbeta and 13 Jbeta primers, the PCR was carried out. Some clones are missing from TCRdb's copy, which holds only in-frame ones; the method was immunoSEQ multiplex PCR. This table holds some 48,000 clones. What was sequenced was PBMCs. The source of these receptors is a woman between 40 and 50 years old in good health and CMV-seronegative.

The chain is built from TRBV7-9 and TRBJ2-3, with 8 bases matching TRBD1. Trimming took 3 bases from V and 4 from J; bases not matched to a gene: 3. This CDR3 region has 14 residues. The germline CDR1 and CDR2 sequences are SEHNR and FQNEAQ (reference sequence). CDR3 residues: CASSFDRGADTQYF. The CDR3 nucleotides read TGTGCCAGCAGCTTTGACAGGGGCGCAGATACGCAGTATTTT.

This chain connects TRBV19 to TRBJ2-3; 7 nucleotides match TRBD1. V trimming: 1 base; J trimming: 2 bases; junction bases outside the gene matches: 6. The germline gives CDR1 LNHDA, CDR2 SQIVND (reference sequence). The CDR3 is 16 amino acids. The CDR3 protein is CASSIVGRGFTDTQYF. The CDR3 nucleotides read TGTGCCAGTAGTATAGTGGGCAGGGGGTTCACAGATACGCAGTATTTT.

The chain couples TRBV5-5 to TRBJ1-5; TRBD1 is a possible D gene (5 bases). The CDR3 contains 19 residues. Germline V CDR1 and CDR2: SGHKS, YYEKEE (reference sequence). Trimming left V 0 bases short and J 0 bases short, with 19 bases between. In nucleotides, the CDR3 is TGTGCCAGCAGCTTGGGGGTTTGGGGGGTCGGGGTTAGCAATCAGCCCCAGCATTTT. This encodes CASSLGVWGVGVSNQPQHF. Filled out from reference TRBV5-5 and TRBJ1-5, the complete variable domain reads DAGVTQSPTHLIKTRGQQVTLRCSPISGHKSVSWYQQVLGQGPQFIFQYYEKEERGRGNFPDRFSARQFPNYSSELNVNALLLGDSALYLCASSLGVWGVGVSNQPQHFGDGTRLSIL.

The J gene is TRBJ1-2, the V gene TRBV27; TRBD1 might be the D (6 bases). The CDR3 runs to 15 residues. V lost 6 bases to trimming and J lost 6 bases, with 20 bases between them. Germline CDR1 and CDR2: MNHEY and SMNVEV (reference sequence). For the CDR3, the DNA is TGTGCCAGCAGCACTAGGGGACACCCTTCCAATGGCTACACCTTC. Translated, it gives CASSTRGHPSNGYTF.

The rearrangement links TRBV29-1 to TRBJ2-3, with a tentative D call TRBD2 (5 bases). The CDR3 contains 14 residues. Per germline, CDR1 SQVTM and CDR2 ANQGSEA. The V end lost 4 bases, the J end lost 2 bases, and 13 bases lay between the germline ends. The CDR3 spells CSVAPSGDTDTQYF. CDR3 nucleotide sequence: TGCAGCGTTGCTCCCAGCGGAGACACAGATACGCAGTATTTT.

The chain is built from TRBV13 and TRBJ2-1; 7 bases are a match to TRBD2. Trimming took 3 bases from V and 7 from J; bases not matched to a gene: 6. There are 14 residues in the CDR3. Germline V CDR1 and CDR2: PRHDT, FYEKMQ (reference sequence). In DNA form, the CDR3 reads TGTGCCAGCAGCTTCAGCGGGATGGGAAATGAGCAGTTCTTC. This encodes CASSFSGMGNEQFF.

CDR3 in DNA: TGCAGCGTTACAGGGGAAACCTACGAGCAGTACTTC. This gives the protein CSVTGETYEQYF. The chain carries TRBV29-1 and TRBJ2-7; 7 bases are a match to TRBD1. The CDR3 loop spans 12 amino acids. The V and J ends lost 5 bases and 2 bases, in that order; junction bases with no gene match: 3. Germline V gene sequence: CDR1 SQVTM, CDR2 ANQGSEA.

The chain uses TRBV5-4 and TRBJ2-2; TRBD1 matches at 10 bases. The CDR3 length is 16 residues. Unmatched junction bases numbered 3, after V lost 4 bases and J lost 0 bases. Germline lookup yields CDR1 SGHNT and CDR2 YYREEE (reference sequence). CDR3 nucleotide sequence: TGTGCCAGCAGCGGGGACAGGGGATCGAACACCGGGGAGCTGTTTTTT. The encoded protein is CASSGDRGSNTGELFF.

The chain is built from TRBV5-1 and TRBJ2-7, with D perhaps TRBD1 (7 bases). Germline CDR1 and CDR2: SGHRS and YFSETQ. This CDR3 is 14 amino acids long. The V end was cut by 4 bases, the J end by 2 bases, with 13 bases between. The DNA of the CDR3 is TGCGCCAGCAGCCCGGGCGGGACAGCCTACGAGCAGTACTTC. It encodes CASSPGGTAYEQYF.

V usage is TRBV5-1 and J usage is TRBJ1-1; D possibly corresponds to TRBD1 (6 bases). Trimming cost V 4 bases and J 6 bases, with 22 bases left between them. This CDR3 has 16 residues. The germline V gene encodes CDR1 SGHRS and CDR2 YFSETQ. CDR3 coding DNA: TGCGCCAGCAGCCCCATAGGACAGCGCGGGCCTTCTGAAGCTTTCTTT. Translated, it gives CASSPIGQRGPSEAFF.

The V and J genes are TRBV7-2 and TRBJ1-2; possible D gene TRBD1, 5 bases. The germline V gene encodes CDR1 SGHTA and CDR2 FQGNSA. The V and J ends lost 0 bases and 6 bases respectively, with 17 bases between them. The CDR3 length is 16 residues. The CDR3 DNA reads as TGTGCCAGCAGCTTAGCAGCTTATCAGGGATTTAATGGCTACACCTTC. It is translated as CASSLAAYQGFNGYTF. The whole variable domain, remainder taken from reference TRBV7-2 and TRBJ1-2, is GAGVSQSPSNKVTEKGKDVELRCDPISGHTALYWYRQSLGQGLEFLIYFQGNSAPDKSGLPSDRFSAERTGGSVSTLTIQRTQQEDSAVYLCASSLAAYQGFNGYTFGSGTRLTVV.

The chain employs TRBV5-6 and TRBJ1-1, with D possibly matching TRBD1 (6 bases). CDR3 length: 15 residues. Germline V gives CDR1 SGHDT, CDR2 YYEEEE. V dropped 4 bases and J dropped 7 bases, with 20 bases sitting between them. In DNA, the CDR3 is TGTGCCAGCAGCCTACCCGTGGGGGGGCAGGGTGAAGCTTTCTTT. Translated: CASSLPVGGQGEAFF.

The chain is built from TRBV5-1 and TRBJ2-3; 7 bases map to TRBD1. The V segment lost 3 bases and the J segment 2 bases; nucleotides outside the gene matches: 6. Germline assignment: CDR1 SGHRS and CDR2 YFSETQ. The CDR3 spans 15 residues. CDR3 sequence: CASSWTGDLTDTQYF. Written as DNA, the CDR3 is TGCGCCAGCAGCTGGACAGGAGACCTCACAGATACGCAGTATTTT.

CDR3 bases: TGCAGCGTTGCCGGGACAGGGGGGTCGGACTATGGCTACACCTTC. The encoded protein is CSVAGTGGSDYGYTF. The rearrangement uses TRBV29-1 and TRBJ1-2, with TRBD1 matching over 11 bases. Trimming took 4 bases from V and 3 from J; bases not matched to a gene: 7. The CDR3 has 15 amino acids. In germline, CDR1 is SQVTM, CDR2 ANQGSEA.

The V and J genes are TRBV19 and TRBJ1-4, with 7 bases matching TRBD1. V lost 4 bases to trimming and J lost 2 bases; unmatched junction nucleotides: 4. CDR3 length equals 15 residues. Germline assignment: CDR1 LNHDA and CDR2 SQIVND (reference sequence). In DNA, the CDR3 is TGTGCCAGTAGTACAACAGGGGCGACTAATGAAAAACTGTTTTTT. Its translation is CASSTTGATNEKLFF.

J is TRBJ1-1 and V is TRBV7-8; TRBD1 agrees at 9 bases. J was trimmed by 4 bases and V by 3 bases; bases with no gene match: 6. This CDR3 region has 15 residues. CDR1 and CDR2 (germline): SGHVS, FQNEAQ. CDR3 sequence: CASSLFRDRATEAFF. The CDR3 region has the DNA TGTGCCAGCAGCTTGTTCCGGGACAGGGCCACTGAAGCTTTCTTT.